This TCR beta chain derives from a study of shared clonotypes between healthy human individuals. Data came from immunoSEQ multiplex PCR; TCRdb stores just in-frame clones and leaves some out. Of 950,000 to 1,300,000 clones listed, about 74% are singletons. In germline, CDR1 is SGDLS, CDR2 YYNGEE. J gave up 10 bases and V 4 bases, and 11 bases lay outside the gene matches. The CDR3 sequence is 14 residues long. The V and J genes are TRBV9 and TRBJ1-2; 9 bases match TRBD1. This sequence originates from a young man in good health. The sample comprised memory CD4+ T cells sorted from blood. Subset denoted: CD45RA-negative fraction. The CDR3 DNA sequence: TGTGCCAGCAGCCCGGGACAGGGTACGGGGGCCTACACCTTC. Amino acid sequence: CASSPGQGTGAYTF.